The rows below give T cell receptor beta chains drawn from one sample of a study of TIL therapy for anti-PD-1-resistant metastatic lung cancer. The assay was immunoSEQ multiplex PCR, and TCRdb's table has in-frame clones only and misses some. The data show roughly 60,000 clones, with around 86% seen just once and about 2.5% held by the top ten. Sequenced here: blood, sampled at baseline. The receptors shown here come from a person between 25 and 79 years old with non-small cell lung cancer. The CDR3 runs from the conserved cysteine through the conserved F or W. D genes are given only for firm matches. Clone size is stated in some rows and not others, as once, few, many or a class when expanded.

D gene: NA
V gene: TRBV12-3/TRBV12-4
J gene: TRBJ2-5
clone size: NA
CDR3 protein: CASSLWGEETQYF
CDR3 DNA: TGTGCCAGCAGTTTATGGGGGGAAGAGACCCAGTACTTC

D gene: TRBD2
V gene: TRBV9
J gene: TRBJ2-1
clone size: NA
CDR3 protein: CASSGRGVSYNEQFF
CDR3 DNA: TGTGCCAGCAGCGGGCGGGGGGTCTCCTACAATGAGCAGTTCTTC

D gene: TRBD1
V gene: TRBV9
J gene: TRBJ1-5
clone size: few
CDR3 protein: CASSVGPTQGEPQHF
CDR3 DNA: TGTGCCAGCAGCGTAGGACCTACGCAGGGGGAGCCCCAGCATTTT

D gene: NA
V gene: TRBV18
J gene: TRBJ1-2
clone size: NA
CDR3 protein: CASSTGPGDGYTF
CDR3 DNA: TGTGCCAGCTCAACAGGCCCAGGGGACGGCTACACCTTC

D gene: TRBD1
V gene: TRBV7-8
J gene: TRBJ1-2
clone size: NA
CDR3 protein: CASSFELSLRTGYYGYTF
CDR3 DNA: TGTGCCAGCAGCTTTGAGTTGAGTTTGCGGACAGGGTATTATGGCTACACCTTC

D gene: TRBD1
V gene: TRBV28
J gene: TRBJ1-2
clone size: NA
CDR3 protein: CATEFGLDRDYGYTF
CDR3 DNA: TGTGCCACCGAGTTTGGGCTAGACAGGGACTATGGCTACACCTTC

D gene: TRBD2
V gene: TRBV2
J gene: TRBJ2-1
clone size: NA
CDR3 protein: CASSGLAPDNEQFF
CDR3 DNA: TGTGCCAGCAGTGGACTAGCGCCTGACAATGAGCAGTTCTTC

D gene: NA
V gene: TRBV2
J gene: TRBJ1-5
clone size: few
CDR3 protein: CATTSFSNQPQHF
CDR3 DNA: TGTGCCACTACATCGTTTAGCAATCAGCCCCAGCATTTT

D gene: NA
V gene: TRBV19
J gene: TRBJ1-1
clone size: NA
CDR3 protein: CASGDYTEAFF
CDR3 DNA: TGTGCCAGTGGTGACTACACTGAAGCTTTCTTT

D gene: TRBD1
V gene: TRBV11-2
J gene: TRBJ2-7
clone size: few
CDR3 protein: CASSPLTGNRFEQYF
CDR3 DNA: TGTGCCAGCAGCCCATTGACAGGGAATCGCTTCGAGCAGTACTTC

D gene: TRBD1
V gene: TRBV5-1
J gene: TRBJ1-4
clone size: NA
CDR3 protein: CASSSRGPSGTGFGEKLFF
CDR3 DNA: TGCGCCAGCAGCTCCCGGGGGCCTTCCGGGACAGGGTTCGGTGAAAAACTGTTTTTT

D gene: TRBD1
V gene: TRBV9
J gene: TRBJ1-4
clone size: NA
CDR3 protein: CASSGSGTGSEKLFF
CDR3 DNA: TGTGCCAGCAGCGGAAGCGGGACAGGGAGTGAAAAACTGTTTTTT

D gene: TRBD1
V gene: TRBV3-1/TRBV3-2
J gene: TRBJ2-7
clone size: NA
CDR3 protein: CASSQEGTAYEQYF
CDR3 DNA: TGTGCCAGCAGCCAAGAGGGGACAGCTTACGAGCAGTACTTC

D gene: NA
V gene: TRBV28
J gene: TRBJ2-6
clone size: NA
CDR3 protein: CASSLERGSAASGANVLTF
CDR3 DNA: TGTGCCAGCAGTCTCGAGAGGGGTAGCGCTGCTTCTGGGGCCAACGTCCTGACTTTC

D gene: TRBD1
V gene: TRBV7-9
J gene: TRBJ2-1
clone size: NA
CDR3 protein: CASSLDGTEANEQFF
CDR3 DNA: TGTGCCAGCAGCTTAGACGGGACAGAGGCTAATGAGCAGTTCTTC

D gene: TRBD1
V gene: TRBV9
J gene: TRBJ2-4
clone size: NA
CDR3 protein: CASSIGTGGSIQYF
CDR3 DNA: TGTGCCAGCAGCATCGGGACAGGGGGTAGCATTCAGTACTTC

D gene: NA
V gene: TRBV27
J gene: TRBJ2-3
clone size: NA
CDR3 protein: CASSLTETSTDTQYF
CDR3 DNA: TGTGCCAGCAGTCTGACAGAGACTAGCACAGATACGCAGTATTTT

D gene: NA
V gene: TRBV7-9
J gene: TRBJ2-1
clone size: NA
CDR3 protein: CASSPSPTPGDEQFF
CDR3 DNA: TGTGCCAGCAGCCCGAGTCCTACCCCGGGCGATGAGCAGTTCTTC

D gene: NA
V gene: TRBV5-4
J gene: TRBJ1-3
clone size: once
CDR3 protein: CASSLASGNTIYF
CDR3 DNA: TGTGCCAGCAGCTTGGCTTCTGGAAACACCATATATTTT

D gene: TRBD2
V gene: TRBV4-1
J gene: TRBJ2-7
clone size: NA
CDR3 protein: CASSQVLGGEAYEQYF
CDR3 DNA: TGCGCCAGCAGCCAAGTTCTGGGGGGGGAAGCCTACGAGCAGTACTTC

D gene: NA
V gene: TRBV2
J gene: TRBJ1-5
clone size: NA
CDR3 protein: CASSEAQGNQPQHF
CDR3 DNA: TGTGCCAGCAGTGAAGCCCAGGGGAATCAGCCCCAGCATTTT

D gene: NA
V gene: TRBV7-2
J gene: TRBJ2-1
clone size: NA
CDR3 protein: CASSLWDLRDSINEQFF
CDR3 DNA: TGTGCCAGCAGCTTGTGGGATCTCCGGGACTCCATCAATGAGCAGTTCTTC

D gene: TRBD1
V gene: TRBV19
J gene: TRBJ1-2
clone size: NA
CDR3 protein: CASSINYYRGLSQGYTF
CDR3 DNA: TGTGCCAGTAGTATTAACTACTACAGGGGACTATCCCAGGGCTACACCTTC

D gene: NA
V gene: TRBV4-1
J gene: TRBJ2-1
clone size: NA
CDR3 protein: CASSQGINEQFF
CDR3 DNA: TGCGCCAGCAGCCAAGGGATAAATGAGCAGTTCTTC

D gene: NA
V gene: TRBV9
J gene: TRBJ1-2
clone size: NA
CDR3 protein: CASSDGPWPNYGYTF
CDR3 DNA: TGTGCCAGCAGTGACGGGCCCTGGCCCAACTATGGCTACACCTTC

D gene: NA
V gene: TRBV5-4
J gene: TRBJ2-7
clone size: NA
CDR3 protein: CASSLYYSSYEQYF
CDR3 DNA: TGTGCCAGCAGCTTGTACTACAGCTCCTACGAGCAGTACTTC

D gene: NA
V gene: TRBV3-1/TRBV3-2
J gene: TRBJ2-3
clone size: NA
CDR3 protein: CASSQALASWGDTQYF
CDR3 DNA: TGTGCCAGCAGCCAAGCACTAGCTTCTTGGGGAGATACGCAGTATTTT

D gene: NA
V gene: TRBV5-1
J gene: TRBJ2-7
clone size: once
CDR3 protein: CASSLEPSTNYEQYF
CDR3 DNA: TGCGCCAGCAGCTTGGAACCCTCAACCAACTACGAGCAGTACTTC

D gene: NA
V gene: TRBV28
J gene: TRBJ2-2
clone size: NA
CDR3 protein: CASSLGYSMGARAGELFF
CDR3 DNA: TGTGCCAGCAGCCTTGGTTACTCGATGGGGGCACGGGCCGGGGAGCTGTTTTTT

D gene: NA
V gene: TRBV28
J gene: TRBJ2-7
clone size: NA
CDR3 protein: CASSSHEQYF
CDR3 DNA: TGTGCCAGCAGTTCCCACGAGCAGTACTTC

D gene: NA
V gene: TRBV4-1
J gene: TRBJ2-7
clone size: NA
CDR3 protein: CASSQDSPGRDYEQYF
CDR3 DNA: TGCGCCAGCAGCCAAGATTCTCCGGGACGAGATTACGAGCAGTACTTC

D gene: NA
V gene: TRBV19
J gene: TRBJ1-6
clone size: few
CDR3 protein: CASSIGAGSSPLHF
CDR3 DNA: TGTGCCAGTAGTATTGGGGCAGGGAGTTCACCCCTCCACTTT

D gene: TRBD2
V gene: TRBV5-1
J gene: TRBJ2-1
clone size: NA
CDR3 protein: CASSPPEWLAEDNEQFF
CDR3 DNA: TGCGCCAGCAGCCCCCCGGAGTGGCTAGCGGAGGACAATGAGCAGTTCTTC

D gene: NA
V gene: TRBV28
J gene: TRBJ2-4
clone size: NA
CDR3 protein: CASSPLKLAKNIQYF
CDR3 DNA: TGTGCCAGCAGTCCCTTAAAGCTAGCCAAAAACATTCAGTACTTC

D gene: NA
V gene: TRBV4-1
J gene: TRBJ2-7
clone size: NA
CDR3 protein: CASSQDEQQEYSYEQYF
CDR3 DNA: TGCGCCAGCAGCCAAGATGAGCAACAGGAGTACTCCTACGAGCAGTACTTC

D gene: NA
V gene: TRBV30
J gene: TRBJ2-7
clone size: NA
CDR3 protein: CAWDDRPTGSYEQYF
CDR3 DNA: TGTGCCTGGGATGACAGACCTACAGGTTCCTACGAGCAGTACTTC

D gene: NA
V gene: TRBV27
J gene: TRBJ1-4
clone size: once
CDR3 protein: CASKYGEKLFF
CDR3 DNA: TGTGCCAGCAAGTATGGGGAAAAACTGTTTTTT

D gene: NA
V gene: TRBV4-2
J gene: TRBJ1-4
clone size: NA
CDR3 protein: CASSQAPATNEKLFF
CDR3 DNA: TGTGCCAGCAGCCAAGCTCCCGCGACTAATGAAAAACTGTTTTTT

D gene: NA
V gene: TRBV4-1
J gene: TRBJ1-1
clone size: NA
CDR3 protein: CASSQAGGLGDPEAFF
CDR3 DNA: TGCGCCAGCAGCCAAGCCGGAGGGCTCGGGGACCCTGAAGCTTTCTTT

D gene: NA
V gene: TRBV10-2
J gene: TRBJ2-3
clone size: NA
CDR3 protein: CASRLYRDTDTQYF
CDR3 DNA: TGCGCCAGCAGACTTTACAGGGACACAGATACGCAGTATTTT

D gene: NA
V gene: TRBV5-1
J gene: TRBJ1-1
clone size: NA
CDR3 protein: CASSLERENTEAFF
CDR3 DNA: TGCGCCAGCAGCTTGGAGAGGGAGAACACTGAAGCTTTCTTT

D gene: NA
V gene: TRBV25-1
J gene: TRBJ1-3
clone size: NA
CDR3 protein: CASRPSDGQILSGNTIYF
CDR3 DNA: TGTGCCAGCAGACCGAGCGATGGACAGATCCTTTCTGGAAACACCATATATTTT

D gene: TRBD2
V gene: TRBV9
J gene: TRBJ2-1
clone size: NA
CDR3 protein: CASSRSGRSDEQFF
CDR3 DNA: TGTGCCAGCAGTCGTAGCGGGAGGTCCGATGAGCAGTTCTTC

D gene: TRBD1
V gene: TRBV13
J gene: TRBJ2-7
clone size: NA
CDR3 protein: CASSLAAGTAYEQYF
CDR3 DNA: TGTGCCAGCAGCTTAGCCGCCGGGACAGCCTACGAGCAGTACTTC

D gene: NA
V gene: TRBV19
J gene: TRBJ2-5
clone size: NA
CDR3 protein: CASSIAGAGTQYF
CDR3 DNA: TGTGCCAGTAGTATAGCGGGGGCAGGGACCCAGTACTTC

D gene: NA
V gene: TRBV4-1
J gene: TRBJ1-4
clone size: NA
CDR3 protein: CASSPQGAGRNEKLFF
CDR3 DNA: TGCGCCAGCAGCCCACAGGGCGCGGGGCGTAATGAAAAACTGTTTTTT

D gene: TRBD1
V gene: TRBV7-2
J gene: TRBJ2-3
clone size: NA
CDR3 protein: CASSLETGRDTQYF
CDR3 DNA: TGTGCCAGCAGCTTAGAGACAGGGAGAGATACGCAGTATTTT

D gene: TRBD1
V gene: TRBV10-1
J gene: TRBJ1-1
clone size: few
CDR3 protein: CASSDGTGDLNTEAFF
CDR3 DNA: TGCGCCAGCAGTGATGGGACAGGGGATCTCAACACTGAAGCTTTCTTT

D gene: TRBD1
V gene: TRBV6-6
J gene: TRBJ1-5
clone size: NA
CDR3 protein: CASSEGQNIDQPQHF
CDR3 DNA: TGTGCCAGCAGTGAGGGACAGAATATCGATCAGCCCCAGCATTTT

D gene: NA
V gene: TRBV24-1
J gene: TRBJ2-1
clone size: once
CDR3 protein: CATRRDSYNEQFF
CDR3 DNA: TGTGCCACCAGACGGGACTCCTACAATGAGCAGTTCTTC

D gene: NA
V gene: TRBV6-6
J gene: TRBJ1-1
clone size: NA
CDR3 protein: CASTQGSGNTEAFF
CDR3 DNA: TGTGCCAGCACGCAGGGGTCGGGGAACACTGAAGCTTTCTTT

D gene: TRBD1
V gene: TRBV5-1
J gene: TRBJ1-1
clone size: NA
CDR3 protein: CASSLDGQGTEAFF
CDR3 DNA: TGCGCCAGCAGCTTGGACGGACAGGGCACTGAAGCTTTCTTT

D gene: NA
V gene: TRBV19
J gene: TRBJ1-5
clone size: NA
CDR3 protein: CASSIAGEPQHF
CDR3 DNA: TGTGCCAGTAGTATAGCAGGGGAGCCCCAGCATTTT

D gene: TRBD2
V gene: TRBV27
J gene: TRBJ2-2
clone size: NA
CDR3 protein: CASSLGGAGGELFF
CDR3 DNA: TGTGCCAGCAGTCTCGGGGGGGCCGGCGGGGAGCTGTTTTTT